These 19 T cell receptor beta chains share one sample of origin, sequenced in a study of T cells after posttransplantation cyclophosphamide. Clones were sequenced by immunoSEQ multiplex PCR, and TCRdb holds only the in-frame ones, with some missing. The table lists around 30,000 clones, about nine tenths of them singletons. The sample consisted of PBMCs. These receptors were obtained from a man aged 45-60 years.

This clone was counted a few times. The chain combines TRBV7-9 with TRBJ2-1; 8 bases match TRBD2. J lost 4 bases, V lost 3 bases, and 5 bases had no gene match. Germline-derived CDR1 and CDR2 are SEHNR and FQNEAQ (reference sequence). The CDR3 consists of 15 residues. CDR3: CASSLGGGTYNEQFF. CDR3 DNA sequence: TGTGCCAGCAGCTTGGGCGGGGGGACTTACAATGAGCAGTTCTTC.

This clone was found a few times. The V gene is TRBV5-1, the J gene TRBJ1-5, with a possible D match to TRBD1 (6 bases). V lost 5 bases to trimming and J lost 4 bases, with 10 bases between them. This CDR3 has 13 residues. Germline V gene lookup returns CDR1 SGHRS and CDR2 YFSETQ. The CDR3 spells CASSLGQNQPQHF. The DNA of the CDR3 is TGCGCCAGCAGTCTCGGACAGAATCAGCCCCAGCATTTT.

The V call is TRBV27, the J call TRBJ1-4; D not resolved. Germline values: CDR1 MNHEY, CDR2 SMNVEV (reference sequence). This CDR3 has 14 residues. Deletions cut 5 bases from V and 3 bases from J, with 10 bases between. CDR3 nucleotides: TGTGCCAGCAGTAACTCCCTCGCTAATGAAAAACTGTTTTTT. This sequence encodes CASSNSLANEKLFF. Supplemented by reference TRBV27 and TRBJ1-4, the full variable domain reads EAQVTQNPRYLITVTGKKLTVTCSQNMNHEYMSWYRQDPGLGLRQIYYSMNVEVTDKGDVPEGYKVSRKEKRNFPLILESPSPNQTSLYFCASSNSLANEKLFFGSGTQLSVL.

The V call is TRBV19, the J call TRBJ2-2; D is uncertain. The V gene's germline CDR1 is LNHDA and CDR2 SQIVND (reference sequence). The CDR3 consists of 13 residues. The V gene lost 5 bases and the J gene lost 5 bases, with 9 bases spanning the gap. The CDR3: CASSLYSTGELFF. The DNA of the CDR3 is TGTGCCAGTAGTCTCTACTCGACCGGGGAGCTGTTTTTT.

V gene TRBV7-6 combines with J gene TRBJ2-2; a possible D gene is TRBD1 (6 bases). V was trimmed by 3 bases and J by 4 bases, leaving 9 bases between them. Germline CDR1 reads SGHVS; CDR2 reads FNYEAQ. The CDR3 is 14 residues long. The DNA of the CDR3 is TGTGCCAGCAGCTTCAGGGACACCACCGGGGAGCTGTTTTTT. Translation: CASSFRDTTGELFF.

The chain carries TRBV2 and TRBJ2-2; D is undetermined. The germline V gene has CDR1 SNHLY and CDR2 FYNNEI. The germline V and J ends were trimmed by 6 bases and 8 bases, with 13 bases remaining between them. The CDR3 loop spans 13 amino acids. The CDR3 protein is CASSPRSAGELFF. CDR3 in DNA: TGTGCCAGCAGCCCCCGGAGCGCGGGGGAGCTGTTTTTT.

V is TRBV19 and J is TRBJ1-2; TRBD1 might be the D (5 bases). Germline V lookup: CDR1 LNHDA, CDR2 SQIVND (reference sequence). V lost 3 bases, J lost 8 bases, and 19 bases lay in between. The CDR3 is 15 residues long. CDR3 sequence reads: CASSMPDRGGRGYTF. DNA of the CDR3: TGTGCCAGTAGTATGCCCGATCGGGGGGGACGCGGCTACACCTTC.

The chain couples TRBV30 to TRBJ2-7; possibly TRBD1 for D (6 bases). The ends were cut back, 3 bases at V and 4 bases at J, with 16 bases in the middle. This CDR3 spans 14 amino acids. Germline CDR1 GTSNPN, CDR2 SVGIG (reference sequence). The CDR3 sequence is CAWRDQQGFYEQYF. The DNA of the CDR3 is TGTGCCTGGAGAGATCAACAGGGTTTTTACGAGCAGTACTTC.

The chain links TRBV10-3 to TRBJ2-6; D might be TRBD1 (5 bases). The CDR3 is 16 residues long. V lost 6 bases, J lost 1 base, and 13 bases lay in between. The V gene's germline CDR1 is ENHRY and CDR2 SYGVKD. The CDR3 sequence: CAIRRQGGSGANVLTF. CDR3 nucleotides: TGTGCCATCAGGAGGCAGGGCGGTTCTGGGGCCAACGTCCTGACTTTC.

The chain links TRBV15 to TRBJ1-4, with 7 positions matching TRBD1. The germline CDR1 and CDR2 sequences are LNHNV and YYDKDF (reference sequence). This CDR3 has 15 amino acids. V lost 2 bases, J lost 7 bases, and 7 bases stayed unmatched. DNA of the CDR3: TGTGCCACCAGCAGACGGGACAGAGAAAGTGAAAAACTGTTTTTT. Its translation is CATSRRDRESEKLFF.

The chain employs TRBV7-2 and TRBJ1-1; D unresolved. There are 15 residues in the CDR3. V was pared by 4 bases and J by 5 bases, with 17 bases between. Germline V gene sequence: CDR1 SGHTA, CDR2 FQGNSA. The CDR3 DNA follows: TGTGCCAGCAGCTCCCGGGTCGCCTCGGGTACTGAAGCTTTCTTT. It codes for CASSSRVASGTEAFF. The complete variable domain, with remaining parts taken from reference TRBV7-2 and TRBJ1-1, reads GAGVSQSPSNKVTEKGKDVELRCDPISGHTALYWYRQSLGQGLEFLIYFQGNSAPDKSGLPSDRFSAERTGGSVSTLTIQRTQQEDSAVYLCASSSRVASGTEAFFGQGTRLTVV.

The rearrangement uses TRBV27 and TRBJ2-3; D is possibly TRBD2 (6 bases). The CDR3 totals 14 residues. CDR1 MNHEY and CDR2 SMNVEV come from the germline V gene (reference sequence). Trimming pared 8 bases from V and 1 base from J, leaving 13 bases between. The CDR3 DNA reads as TGTGCCAGCCGCTGGGGGGAAGGCACAGATACGCAGTATTTT. Amino acid sequence: CASRWGEGTDTQYF.

The rearrangement joins TRBV7-6 to TRBJ2-1; the D gene is possibly TRBD2 (6 bases). Germline V gene sequence: CDR1 SGHVS, CDR2 FNYEAQ. V shed 3 bases and J shed 5 bases, with 17 bases lying between them. The CDR3 covers 16 residues. CDR3: CASSLSGTLLNNEQFF. The CDR3 region has the DNA TGTGCCAGCAGCTTGTCCGGGACTCTCTTGAACAATGAGCAGTTCTTC.

The V call is TRBV11-2, the J call TRBJ2-7, with 8 bases fitting TRBD1. J gave up 5 bases and V 4 bases, and 7 bases lay outside the gene matches. The CDR3 has 14 amino acids. CDR1 SGHAT and CDR2 FQNNGV come from the germline V gene. CDR3: CASSSPGTGDEQYF. CDR3 DNA sequence: TGTGCCAGCAGCTCCCCGGGGACAGGAGACGAGCAGTACTTC.

The chain is built from TRBV7-6 and TRBJ2-3; tentatively, D is TRBD1 (5 bases). Germline assignment: CDR1 SGHVS and CDR2 FNYEAQ. V was shortened by 0 bases and J by 5 bases, with 9 bases between the two germline ends. This CDR3 has 14 residues. The CDR3 protein is CASSLAAQGDTQYF. CDR3 DNA: TGTGCCAGCAGCTTAGCGGCCCAGGGAGATACGCAGTATTTT.

This sequence joins TRBV5-1 and TRBJ1-1; D is undetermined. The CDR3 has 12 residues. V was trimmed by 2 bases and J by 7 bases, leaving 9 bases between them. Germline V gives CDR1 SGHRS, CDR2 YFSETQ. The DNA of the CDR3 is TGCGCCAGCAGCTTAACACCTTATGAAGCTTTCTTT. As protein: CASSLTPYEAFF.

This chain joins TRBV6-1 and TRBJ1-2; no clear D gene. CDR1 and CDR2 (germline): MNHNS, SASEGT. Trimming shortened V by 2 bases and J by 8 bases, and 9 bases separated the two germline ends. The CDR3 is made up of 12 amino acids. CDR3 amino acids: CASSENFPGYTF. CDR3 nucleotides: TGTGCCAGCAGTGAAAACTTCCCAGGCTACACCTTC.

This chain joins TRBV5-4 and TRBJ2-3, with D tentatively TRBD2 (6 bases). CDR3 size: 15 residues. CDR1 and CDR2 (germline): SGHNT, YYREEE (reference sequence). Trimming took 3 bases from V and 1 from J, leaving 12 bases between them. CDR3: CASSYRGRGTDTQYF. In nucleotides, the CDR3 is TGTGCCAGCAGCTATCGGGGGAGAGGCACAGATACGCAGTATTTT.

The chain has TRBV27 and TRBJ2-7; 9 bases map to TRBD1. CDR3 length: 14 residues. Germline assignment: CDR1 MNHEY and CDR2 SMNVEV (reference sequence). V was clipped by 6 bases and J by 3 bases; unmatched bases: 6. CDR3 amino acids: CASRRGQGSYEQYF. CDR3 sequence (DNA): TGTGCCAGCAGGAGGGGACAGGGAAGCTACGAGCAGTACTTC.